The text below deals with one TCR beta chain. The antigen is unknown. The data are from a study of CD8 T cell repertoires and HIV-1 epitope variants. The wider study: Controls were a CMV, EBV and flu pool, Ebola AY9, and no peptide. Separate from the cultures, 1M uncultured T cells served as baseline.

The method was immunoSEQ multiplex PCR; TCRdb's version includes in-frame clones alone and lacks a portion of them. Altogether fewer than 7,500 clones are present, 65% to 70% being singletons, with the ten largest covering roughly 40%. Germline V gene data show CDR1 as LGHNA and CDR2 as YSLEER. This CDR3 region has 15 residues. V trimming: 0 bases; J trimming: 4 bases; junction bases outside the gene matches: 5. The J gene is TRBJ2-5, the V gene TRBV4-3; 7 bases agree with TRBD2. The sequencing input was cultured CD8+ T cells derived from PBMCs. This TCR derives from a male donor with HIV. DNA for the CDR3: TGCGCCAGCAGCCAAGATCTTTCTAGCGGAGAGACCCAGTACTTC. It specifies CASSQDLSSGETQYF.